One sample yielded the 18 T cell receptor beta chains listed below, sequenced in a study of cytomegalovirus exposure and HLA in healthy donors. The PCR ran on 60 Vbeta and 13 Jbeta primers. Clones were read by immunoSEQ multiplex PCR, and TCRdb kept only the in-frame ones, dropping some. The sample lists 100,000 to 150,000 clones; about 83% were seen once. The sequencing input was PBMCs. Source of these receptors: a girl aged 2-9 years in good health and CMV-seronegative.

This clone was recorded a few times. CDR3 region: CASSEPQGNTEAFF. The CDR3 DNA reads TGTGCCAGCAGTGAGCCACAGGGGAACACTGAAGCTTTCTTT. The genes are TRBV25-1 and TRBJ1-1, with a tentative D call TRBD1 (6 bases). Deletions cut 3 bases from V and 1 base from J, with 9 bases between. Germline loops: CDR1 MGHDK, CDR2 SYGVNS. The CDR3 covers 14 residues. Full variable domain (outside the CDR3, taken from reference TRBV25-1 and TRBJ1-1): EADIYQTPRYLVIGTGKKITLECSQTMGHDKMYWYQQDPGMELHLIHYSYGVNSTEKGDLSSESTVSRIRTEHFPLTLESARPSHTSQYLCASSEPQGNTEAFFGQGTRLTVV.

V gene TRBV4-1 combines with J gene TRBJ2-2; TRBD2 is a possible D gene (5 bases). Trimming took off 0 bases at V and 3 bases at J, with 11 bases between the two ends. The CDR3 loop spans 16 amino acids. Germline V gene data show CDR1 as MGHRA and CDR2 as YSYEKL. The CDR3 coding sequence is TGCGCCAGCAGCCAAGACTCGGGAAAATACACCGGGGAGCTGTTTTTT. Translation gives CASSQDSGKYTGELFF.

The gene calls are TRBV28 and TRBJ2-3; 7 positions match TRBD1. Germline assignment: CDR1 MDHEN and CDR2 SYDVKM. This CDR3 is 13 amino acids long. In nucleotides, the CDR3 is TGTGTGCTCGGAGTGGGACAGACAGATACGCAGTATTTT. Protein: CVLGVGQTDTQYF.

This clone occurred once. This sequence joins TRBV4-2 and TRBJ1-3; no reliable D call. V was cut by 4 bases and J by 8 bases, with 18 bases left in between. CDR3 length equals 15 residues. Per the germline V gene, CDR1 is LGHNA and CDR2 is YNFKEQ. CDR3 region: CASSPSDAHPYTIYF. The CDR3 DNA reads as TGTGCCAGCAGCCCCTCAGATGCCCATCCTTACACCATATATTTT.

The chain employs TRBV13 and TRBJ2-3; 12 bases match TRBD1. Germline CDR1 is PRHDT and CDR2 is FYEKMQ (reference sequence). The CDR3 totals 15 residues. Germline trimming cut 2 bases from V and 6 bases from J; bases unmatched to any gene: 3. CDR3 sequence reads: CASSLKGQGADTQYF. The DNA for the CDR3 is TGTGCCAGCAGCTTAAAGGGACAGGGGGCCGATACGCAGTATTTT.

This clone turned up a few times. The chain employs TRBV6-1 and TRBJ1-1; D uncertain. The CDR3 is 13 amino acids. Looked up from germline, CDR1 is MNHNS and CDR2 is SASEGT. V dropped 3 bases and J dropped 1 base, with 6 bases sitting between them. Written as DNA, the CDR3 is TGTGCCAGCAGTGAGGGAGAGAACACTGAAGCTTTCTTT. Its protein is CASSEGENTEAFF.

J is TRBJ2-3 and V is TRBV7-9; 8 nucleotides agree with TRBD1. The V gene's germline CDR1 is SEHNR and CDR2 FQNEAQ (reference sequence). With V trimmed by 4 bases and J by 3 bases, 9 bases remained unmatched. This CDR3 is built from 16 residues. The CDR3, as DNA: TGTGCCAGCAGCTCACTAGGACAGGGTCTGACAGATACGCAGTATTTT. As protein: CASSSLGQGLTDTQYF.

The chain combines TRBV28 with TRBJ1-1; no reliable D call. Germline-derived CDR1 and CDR2 are MDHEN and SYDVKM. This CDR3 is 14 amino acids long. V was clipped by 2 bases and J by 2 bases, with 9 bases between them. This CDR3 is CASSLSGVNTEAFF. The CDR3, as DNA: TGTGCCAGCAGTTTAAGCGGGGTTAACACTGAAGCTTTCTTT.

Only a few counts were recorded for this clone. The chain is built from TRBV7-9 and TRBJ2-1; a possible D gene is TRBD2 (5 bases). Trimming shortened V by 4 bases and J by 7 bases, and 8 bases separated the two germline ends. The CDR3 is made up of 12 amino acids. Germline V gene data show CDR1 as SEHNR and CDR2 as FQNEAQ (reference sequence). The CDR3 nucleotides read TGTGCCAGCAGCTCCTGGAGGAATGAGCAGTTCTTC. This translates into CASSSWRNEQFF.

This clone was seen a single time. The V and J genes are TRBV19 and TRBJ2-2; TRBD1 is a possible D gene (6 bases). The CDR3 consists of 15 residues. Germline V gene lookup returns CDR1 LNHDA and CDR2 SQIVND (reference sequence). Between the trimmed V and J ends, which lost 3 bases and 2 bases, there was a span of 10 bases. The CDR3 protein is CASSMSRGNTGELFF. CDR3 DNA: TGTGCCAGTAGTATGTCCAGGGGTAACACCGGGGAGCTGTTTTTT.

CDR3 coding DNA: TGTGCCAGCAGCCAAGTGCAGGGGGAAAATGGAAACACCATATATTTT. This gives the protein CASSQVQGENGNTIYF. This chain joins TRBV4-2 and TRBJ1-3; 7 positions agree with TRBD1. Germline CDR1 LGHNA, CDR2 YNFKEQ. The CDR3 has 16 amino acids. The junction had 6 bases not matched to a gene; V was cut back by 1 base and J by 3 bases.

This clone was recorded only once. The CDR3 does not end in the conserved phenylalanine or tryptophan, so this is likely a read error. This chain connects TRBV29-1 to TRBJ1-1, with D unresolved. V lost 4 bases, J lost 7 bases, and 10 bases lay in between. CDR3 length: 11 amino acids. The germline gives CDR1 SQVTM, CDR2 ANQGSEA. The CDR3, as DNA: TGCAGCGTTGGGTACGGGTTTGAAGCTTTCGTT. Its protein is CSVGYGFEAFV.

This chain links TRBV7-2 with TRBJ2-7; D gene uncertain. CDR3 length equals 13 residues. Germline V gene lookup returns CDR1 SGHTA and CDR2 FQGNSA. Trimming left V 5 bases short and J 2 bases short, with 10 bases between. The CDR3 loop reads CASSLELAYEQYF. CDR3 nucleotides: TGTGCCAGCAGCCTAGAGCTGGCCTACGAGCAGTACTTC.

V gene TRBV6-6 combines with J gene TRBJ2-5; tentatively, D is TRBD2 (5 bases). The CDR3 loop spans 15 amino acids. The V gene's germline CDR1 is MNHNY and CDR2 SVGAGI (reference sequence). Trimming took off 2 bases at V and 1 base at J, with 11 bases between the two ends. This CDR3 reads CASSYRASPQETQYF. The CDR3 DNA reads TGTGCCAGCAGTTACCGAGCTAGCCCCCAAGAGACCCAGTACTTC.

The rearrangement uses TRBV4-2 and TRBJ2-3, with D uncertain. The CDR3 is 13 residues long. Germline-derived CDR1 and CDR2 are LGHNA and YNFKEQ. The germline V and J ends were trimmed by 0 bases and 9 bases, with 10 bases remaining between them. The CDR3 sequence: CASSQDGDRTQYF. CDR3 in DNA: TGTGCCAGCAGCCAAGATGGAGATAGAACGCAGTATTTT.

The chain's CDR3 is CASSDRGGGATNEKLFF. CDR3 in DNA: TGTGCCAGCAGCGACAGGGGGGGAGGTGCGACTAATGAAAAACTGTTTTTT. This chain connects TRBV7-8 to TRBJ1-4, with 9 bases matching TRBD1. The CDR3 is made up of 17 amino acids. The germline V gene encodes CDR1 SGHVS and CDR2 FQNEAQ. J gave up 2 bases and V 5 bases, and 9 bases lay outside the gene matches.

For the CDR3, the DNA is TGTGCCAGTAGCGTAGATGGACTAGTGTACGAGCAGTACTTC. Its protein product is CASSVDGLVYEQYF. The J gene is TRBJ2-7, the V gene TRBV19; TRBD2 aligns across 7 bases. V shed 6 bases, J shed 4 bases, and the junction held 9 bases outside the gene matches. In germline, CDR1 is LNHDA, CDR2 SQIVND (reference sequence). There are 14 residues in the CDR3.

The chain recombines TRBV5-1 with TRBJ1-6; D remains ambiguous. Germline V CDR1 and CDR2: SGHRS, YFSETQ. Between the trimmed V and J ends, which lost 1 base and 5 bases, there was a span of 13 bases. There are 16 residues in the CDR3. DNA for the CDR3: TGCGCCAGCAGCTTGTCGTCCGCTCCGGATAATTCACCCCTCCACTTT. The encoded protein is CASSLSSAPDNSPLHF.